This TCR beta chain was profiled in a study of beta chain features in type 1 diabetes. The study's findings and limits: Shorter templates may be favored by PCR, equally so in patients and controls. A moderate, significant TCRB CDR3 shortening appeared in type 1 diabetes across four CD4+ subsets.

The V and J ends lost 1 base and 2 bases respectively, with 2 bases between them. From germline, CDR1 is SGHRS and CDR2 YFSETQ. This CDR3 has 12 amino acids. Concerning this clone: Its antigen is unidentified. This CDR3 is also generated by other DNA sequences in the sample.

Reverse transcribing all isolated RNA meant expressed TCRB transcripts were sequenced. Profiled with immunoSEQ multiplex PCR; TCRdb holds only in-frame clones, not every one. The table lists hundreds of thousands of clones, more than 12% of them singletons. This clonotype originated in a man younger than 35 with type 1 diabetes. The chain couples TRBV5-1 to TRBJ2-3; no clear D. Sequences were obtained from naive CD4+ T cells from blood. In DNA form, the CDR3 reads TGCGCCAGCAGCTTGAACACAGATACGCAGTATTTT. It is translated as CASSLNTDTQYF.